The T cell receptor beta chain described here comes from a study of T cells in Graves' hyperthyroidism and ophthalmopathy. As for the study in general: Peripheral blood collection took place at initial diagnosis, before any treatment. Overall study findings and caveats: The model predicted ophthalmopathy a median roughly 6.3 months before onset.

The CDR3 length is 15 residues. Germline CDR1 and CDR2: LGHDT and YNNKEL (reference sequence). V dropped 5 bases and J dropped 7; count of bases not matched to a gene: 9. Diagnoses were made from clinical symptoms, serum measures (thyroxine and TRAb), thyroid ultrasound and orbital computed tomography. The authors obtained PBMCs from about 9 ml of fresh peripheral blood. At least ten counts were recorded for this clonotype. Its target is not known. The source material, RNA transcripts, was used to amplify TCR beta CDR3 regions. TCR CDR3 regions were first amplified by RT-PCR with HTBI primers. From the multiplex PCR reads, TCRdb called clonotypes with MiXCR, one entry per CDR3 protein. The top ten clones hold over 15% of a sample with approximately 720,000 distinct CDR3 sequences, under 20% of them seen once.

V and J are TRBV3-1 and TRBJ1-1; TRBD1 agrees at 11 bases. The sequence was collected from a woman between 45 and 60 years old with Graves' hyperthyroidism that later progressed to Graves' ophthalmopathy. The sequenced sample consisted of blood. The CDR3 nucleotides read TGTGCCAGCAGCTTCTCCGGACAGGGGGCGTTTGAAGCTTTCTTT. Amino acids: CASSFSGQGAFEAFF. The variable domain in full, with the rest retrieved from reference TRBV3-1 and TRBJ1-1, is DTAVSQTPKYLVTQMGNDKSIKCEQNLGHDTMYWYKQDSKKFLKIMFSYNNKELIINETVPNRFSPKSPDKAHLNLHINSLELGDSAVYFCASSFSGQGAFEAFFGQGTRLTVV.